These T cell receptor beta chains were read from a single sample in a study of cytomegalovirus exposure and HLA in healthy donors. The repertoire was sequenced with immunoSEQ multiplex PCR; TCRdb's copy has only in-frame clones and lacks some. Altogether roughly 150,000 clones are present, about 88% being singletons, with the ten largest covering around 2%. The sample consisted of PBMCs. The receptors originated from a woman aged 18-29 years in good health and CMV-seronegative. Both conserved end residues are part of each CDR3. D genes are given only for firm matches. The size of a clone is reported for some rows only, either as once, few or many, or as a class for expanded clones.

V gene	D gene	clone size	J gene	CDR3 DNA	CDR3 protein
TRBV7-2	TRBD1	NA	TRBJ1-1	TGTGCCAGCAGCTTGCTACAGATAGGGACAGCGAACACTGAAGCTTTCTTT	CASSLLQIGTANTEAFF
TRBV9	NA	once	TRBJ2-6	TGTGCCAGCGGCCCTGGGGCCAACGTCCTGACTTTC	CASGPGANVLTF
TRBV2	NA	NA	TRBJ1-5	TGTGCCAGCACCGTAGACAGTAGCAATCAGCCCCAGCATTTT	CASTVDSSNQPQHF
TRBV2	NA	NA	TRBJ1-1	TGTGCCAGCAGTGATAGGACGGGATACACTGAAGCTTTCTTT	CASSDRTGYTEAFF
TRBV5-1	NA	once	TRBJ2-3	TGCGCCAGCAGCCCCGGACTTTTGGGAGATACGCAGTATTTT	CASSPGLLGDTQYF
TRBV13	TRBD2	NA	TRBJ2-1	TGTGCCAGCAGCTTTACTAGCGGGACCTACAATGAGCAGTTCTTC	CASSFTSGTYNEQFF
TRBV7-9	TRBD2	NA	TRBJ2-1	TGTGCCAGCAGCTTTTCCGGGACTAGCTCCTCTAGTGGCAATGAGCAGTTCTTC	CASSFSGTSSSSGNEQFF
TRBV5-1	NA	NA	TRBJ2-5	TGCGCCAGCAGCTTGGTGTGGGGGCCAGAAGAGACCCAGTACTTC	CASSLVWGPEETQYF
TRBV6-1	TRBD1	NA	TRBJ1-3	TGTGCCAGTCGCCAGGGGGCGTGGGGAAACACCATATATTTT	CASRQGAWGNTIYF
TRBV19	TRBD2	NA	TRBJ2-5	TGTGCCAGTAGTATACAGGGACTAGGTAGGTTTGACTTC	CASSIQGLGRFDF
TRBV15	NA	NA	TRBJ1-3	TGTGCCACCAGCAGAGAACAATCTGGAAACACCATATATTTT	CATSREQSGNTIYF
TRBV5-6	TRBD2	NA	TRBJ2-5	TGTGCCAGCAGCGTTAGCGGGGGGGCCAGGGAGACCCAGTACTTC	CASSVSGGARETQYF
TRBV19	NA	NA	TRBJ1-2	TGTGCCAGTAGTGCCGGGACAATAGGAGCGGGCTACACCTTC	CASSAGTIGAGYTF
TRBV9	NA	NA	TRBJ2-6	TGTGCCAGCAGCGTAGAAAACAGGCAAGCACTATTCACTGGGGCCAACGTCCTGACTTTC	CASSVENRQALFTGANVLTF
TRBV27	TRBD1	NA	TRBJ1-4	TGTGCCAGCAGTTCTAGGACAGGGGAGGGAAAACTGTTTTTT	CASSSRTGEGKLFF
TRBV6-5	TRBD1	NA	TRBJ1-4	TGTGCCAGCAGTTACTCGCGTCAGGGGGCGCGAGAAAAACTGTTTTTT	CASSYSRQGAREKLFF
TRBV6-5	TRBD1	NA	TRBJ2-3	TGTGCCAGCAGTTACTCTAACAGGGGTACTTCAGATACGCAGTATTTT	CASSYSNRGTSDTQYF
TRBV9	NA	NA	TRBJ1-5	TGTGCCAGCAGCGTAGGGAAGGGAGGCAATCAGCCCCAGCATTTT	CASSVGKGGNQPQHF
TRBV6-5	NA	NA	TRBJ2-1	TGTGCCAGCAGTTACTCCCCTGCTATATCCTACAATGAGCAGTTCTTC	CASSYSPAISYNEQFF